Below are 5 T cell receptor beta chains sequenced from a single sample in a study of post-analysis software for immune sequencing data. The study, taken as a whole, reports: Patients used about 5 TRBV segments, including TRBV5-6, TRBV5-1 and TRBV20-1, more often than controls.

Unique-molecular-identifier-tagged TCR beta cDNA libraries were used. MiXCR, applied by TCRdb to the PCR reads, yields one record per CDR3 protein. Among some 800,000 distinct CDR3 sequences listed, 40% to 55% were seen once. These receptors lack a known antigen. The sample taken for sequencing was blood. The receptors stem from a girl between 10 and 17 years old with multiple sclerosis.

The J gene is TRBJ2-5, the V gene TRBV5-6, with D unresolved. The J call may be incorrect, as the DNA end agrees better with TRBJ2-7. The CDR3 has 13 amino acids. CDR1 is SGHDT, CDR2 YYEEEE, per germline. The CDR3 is CASSPSPHYEQYF. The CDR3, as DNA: TGTGCCAGCAGTCCTTCGCCTCACTACGAGCAGTACTTC.

The CDR3 DNA sequence: TGTGCCAGCAGCTTAAGCGGGGCTGTGGCTAGTGAGCAGTTCTTC. It encodes CASSLSGAVASEQFF. The rearrangement uses TRBV7-3 and TRBJ2-1; D possibly corresponds to TRBD2 (6 bases). The CDR3 has 15 amino acids. Between the trimmed V and J ends, which lost 1 base and 9 bases, there was a span of 16 bases. The germline gives CDR1 SGHTA, CDR2 FQGTGA.

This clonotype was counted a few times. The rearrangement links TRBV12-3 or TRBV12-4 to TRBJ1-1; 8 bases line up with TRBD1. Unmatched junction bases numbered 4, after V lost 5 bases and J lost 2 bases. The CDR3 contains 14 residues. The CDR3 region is CASSTTGVNTEAFF. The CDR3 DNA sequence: TGTGCCAGCAGTACGACAGGGGTAAACACTGAAGCTTTCTTT.

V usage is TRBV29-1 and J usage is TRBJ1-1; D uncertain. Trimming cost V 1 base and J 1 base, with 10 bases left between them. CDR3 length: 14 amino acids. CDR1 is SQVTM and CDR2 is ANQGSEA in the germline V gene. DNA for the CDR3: TGCAGCGTTGAAGCGGGGTCTAGGAACACTGAAGCTTTCTTT. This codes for CSVEAGSRNTEAFF. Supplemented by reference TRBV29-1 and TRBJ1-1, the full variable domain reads SAVISQKPSRDICQRGTSLTIQCQVDSQVTMMFWYRQQPGQSLTLIATANQGSEATYESGFVIDKFPISRPNLTFSTLTVSNMSPEDSSIYLCSVEAGSRNTEAFFGQGTRLTVV.

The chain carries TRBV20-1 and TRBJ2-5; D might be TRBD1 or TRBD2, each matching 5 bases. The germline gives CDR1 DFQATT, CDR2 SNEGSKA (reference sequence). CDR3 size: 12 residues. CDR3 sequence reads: CRALGAGETQYF. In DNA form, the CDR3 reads TGCAGGGCCCTTGGGGCGGGAGAGACCCAGTACTTC.